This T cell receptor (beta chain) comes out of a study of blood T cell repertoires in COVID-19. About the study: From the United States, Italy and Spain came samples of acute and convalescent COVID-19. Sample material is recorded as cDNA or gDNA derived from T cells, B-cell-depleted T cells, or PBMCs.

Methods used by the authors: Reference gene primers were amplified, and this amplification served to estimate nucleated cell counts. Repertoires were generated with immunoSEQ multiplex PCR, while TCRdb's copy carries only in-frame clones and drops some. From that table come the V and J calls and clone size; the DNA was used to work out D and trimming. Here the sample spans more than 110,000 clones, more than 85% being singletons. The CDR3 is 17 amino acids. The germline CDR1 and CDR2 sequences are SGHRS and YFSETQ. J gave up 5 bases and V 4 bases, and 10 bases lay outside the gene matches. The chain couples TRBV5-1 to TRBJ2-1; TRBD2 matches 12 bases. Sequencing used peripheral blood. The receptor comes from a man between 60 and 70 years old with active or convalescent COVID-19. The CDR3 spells CASSLQLLAGGNNEQFF. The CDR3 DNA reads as TGCGCCAGCAGCCTGCAACTACTAGCGGGAGGAAACAATGAGCAGTTCTTC.